The 16 T cell receptor beta chains below come from one sample, sequenced in a study of follicular helper T cells after annual influenza vaccination. As for time point: 2014-2015 season, pre-vaccination. Libraries were prepared by immunoSEQ multiplex PCR; TCRdb keeps only in-frame clonotypes and omits some of them. Among roughly 14,000 clones listed, around four fifths were seen once. Sequenced material: CXCR5- memory CD4+ T cells sorted from blood, taken on the day of influenza vaccination. These receptors all stem from an adult who received the influenza vaccine.

This chain joins TRBV7-9 and TRBJ1-1; 11 bases agree with TRBD1. Trimming removed 11 bases from V and 3 bases from J; junction bases left unmatched: 11. Germline V gene sequence: CDR1 SEHNR, CDR2 FQNEAQ (reference sequence). The CDR3 has 15 residues. This chain's CDR3 is CAGKRTGGEYTEAFF. The CDR3 nucleotides read TGTGCCGGGAAGAGGACAGGGGGCGAATACACTGAAGCTTTCTTT.

The chain carries TRBV6-6 and TRBJ1-3, with unresolved D. Germline CDR1 reads MNHNY; CDR2 reads SVGAGI (reference sequence). The CDR3 extends over 14 amino acids. Trimming cost V 5 bases and J 0 bases, with 8 bases left between them. CDR3 in DNA: TGTGCCAGCAGTGTCCAGAGCTCTGGAAACACCATATATTTT. It is translated as CASSVQSSGNTIYF.

The chain joins TRBV27 to TRBJ2-5; D is uncertain. Trimming stripped 8 bases from V and 5 bases from J, with 9 bases between. Germline-derived CDR1 and CDR2 are MNHEY and SMNVEV (reference sequence). The CDR3 totals 11 residues. The CDR3 bases are TGTGCCAGCCGTGGTTTGGAGACCCAGTACTTC. This sequence encodes CASRGLETQYF.

CDR3 protein: CSARRHHGYTF. The CDR3 DNA reads as TGCAGTGCTAGACGGCACCATGGCTACACCTTC. The chain combines TRBV20-1 with TRBJ1-2; unclear D gene. The CDR3 contains 11 residues. Between the trimmed V and J ends, which lost 2 bases and 6 bases, there was a span of 7 bases. The germline V gene encodes CDR1 DFQATT and CDR2 SNEGSKA (reference sequence).

The chain couples TRBV30 to TRBJ2-1; D is uncertain. V dropped 4 bases and J dropped 5 bases, with 9 bases sitting between them. The CDR3 is made up of 12 amino acids. Germline CDR1 is GTSNPN and CDR2 is SVGIG (reference sequence). The CDR3 DNA reads TGTGCCTGGAAGGCTAGAAACAATGAGCAGTTCTTC. This codes for CAWKARNNEQFF.

The genes are TRBV5-4 and TRBJ2-2, with D possibly TRBD1 on 5 matching bases. V lost 0 bases and J lost 0, with 6 bases in between. The CDR3 consists of 15 residues. Per the germline V gene, CDR1 is SGHNT and CDR2 is YYREEE (reference sequence). The CDR3 loop reads CASSLAQANTGELFF. CDR3 DNA sequence: TGTGCCAGCAGCTTGGCACAGGCGAACACCGGGGAGCTGTTTTTT.

The chain is built from TRBV5-6 and TRBJ1-4, with 7 bases identical to TRBD1. Looked up from germline, CDR1 is SGHDT and CDR2 is YYEEEE. CDR3 length equals 14 residues. The V segment lost 1 base and the J segment 5 bases; nucleotides outside the gene matches: 2. The CDR3 protein is CASSLNRGNEKLFF. The CDR3 DNA is TGTGCCAGCAGCTTGAACAGGGGCAATGAAAAACTGTTTTTT.

The chain couples TRBV7-9 to TRBJ1-1, with D possibly TRBD1 on 5 matching bases. V lost 2 bases and J lost 0, with 10 bases in between. The CDR3 extends over 15 amino acids. Looked up from germline, CDR1 is SEHNR and CDR2 is FQNEAQ (reference sequence). The CDR3 spells CASSLSRVLNTEAFF. In DNA, the CDR3 is TGTGCCAGCAGCTTAAGCAGGGTCTTGAACACTGAAGCTTTCTTT.

The V call is TRBV7-8, the J call TRBJ2-7, with D possibly being TRBD2 (6 bases). Trimming cost V 4 bases and J 4 bases, with 17 bases left between them. Germline V lookup: CDR1 SGHVS, CDR2 FQNEAQ. This CDR3 is built from 15 residues. In DNA, the CDR3 is TGTGCCAGCAGCTCCCCCCCGGGAGCGGGTTACGAGCAGTACTTC. Residues: CASSSPPGAGYEQYF.

The rearrangement links TRBV5-3 to TRBJ2-5; 9 nucleotides match TRBD2. TRBV5-3 is an ORF, with its function uncertain. V gave up 0 bases and J gave up 4 bases; unmatched junction bases: 13. The CDR3 loop spans 18 amino acids. CDR3: CARSLVAGGPSGAETQYF. In DNA, the CDR3 is TGTGCCAGAAGCTTGGTTGCGGGGGGGCCCTCTGGGGCAGAGACCCAGTACTTC.

The chain carries TRBV7-2 and TRBJ1-2; D gene unclear. This CDR3 has 14 amino acids. Germline V lookup: CDR1 SGHTA, CDR2 FQGNSA. V lost 1 base and J lost 1, with 7 bases in between. The CDR3 protein is CASSLEQFNYGYTF. The CDR3 DNA sequence: TGTGCCAGCAGCTTAGAACAATTTAACTATGGCTACACCTTC.

The chain uses TRBV6-4 and TRBJ2-3; no clear D. V was clipped by 6 bases and J by 6 bases, with 10 bases between them. This CDR3 contains 12 residues. Germline CDR1 MRHNA, CDR2 SNTAGT. This CDR3 is CASSDRWDTQYF. In nucleotides, the CDR3 is TGTGCCAGCAGCGACCGTTGGGATACGCAGTATTTT.

The chain joins TRBV21-1 to TRBJ2-7; the table names TRBD1, a call not compared with the DNA. TRBV21-1 is marked as a pseudogene. The CDR3 runs 18 residues. In DNA, the CDR3 is TGTGCCCCCACCGAGAATGCGGAGAGGGACAGGGGAATCTACGAGCAGTACTTC. The encoded protein is CAPTENAERDRGIYEQYF.

This rearrangement joins TRBV7-3 to TRBJ2-2, with D tentatively TRBD2 (5 bases). The CDR3 consists of 15 residues. Germline V lookup: CDR1 SGHTA, CDR2 FQGTGA. Trimming removed 2 bases at V and 3 bases at J, with 10 bases between. In nucleotides, the CDR3 is TGTGCCAGCAGCTTAGCGGCGGGTTACACCGGGGAGCTGTTTTTT. Translation: CASSLAAGYTGELFF.

The chain carries TRBV28 and TRBJ1-6, with unresolved D. V dropped 5 bases and J dropped 4 bases, with 9 bases sitting between them. This CDR3 contains 14 residues. The V gene's germline CDR1 is MDHEN and CDR2 SYDVKM. As DNA, the CDR3 is TGTGCCAGCAGTCCCCAGCCGTATAATTCACCCCTCCACTTT. Protein product: CASSPQPYNSPLHF. The whole variable domain, filled in from reference TRBV28 and TRBJ1-6, reads DVKVTQSSRYLVKRTGEKVFLECVQDMDHENMFWYRQDPGLGLRLIYFSYDVKMKEKGDIPEGYSVSREKKERFSLILESASTNQTSMYLCASSPQPYNSPLHFGNGTRLTVT.

This clone was observed a few times. This chain links TRBV7-2 with TRBJ1-6; TRBD1 matches 7 bases. This CDR3 region has 13 residues. From germline, CDR1 is SGHTA and CDR2 FQGNSA. V gave up 3 bases and J gave up 10 bases; unmatched junction bases: 3. CDR3 nucleotide sequence: TGTGCCAGCAGCTTCGCAGGGGGATCACCCCTCCACTTT. Translation gives CASSFAGGSPLHF.